The next 23 T cell receptor beta chains were all read from a single sample in a study of tumor-infiltrating lymphocytes in primary liver carcinoma. Reverse transcription of roughly 0.45 ug total RNA with a constant-region primer produced TCR beta cDNA. Each TCR beta library was derived from three nested multiplex PCR rounds that employed slightly modified ARM-PCR. Researchers ran the first two PCR rounds for roughly 10 cycles each with TRBV1-TRBV30 forward primers and a C-beta reverse primer. MiXCR, run by TCRdb on the multiplex PCR reads, gives a single entry per CDR3 protein. The table lists more than 95,000 distinct CDR3 sequences, 64% of them singletons. Co-extracting RNA and DNA was done with roughly 17-32 mg of unsorted bulk tissue as input. The specimen sequenced was liver tumor tissue from sampling region 3. Subset reported: tumor region T3, left-lateral pole. Every receptor here comes from a woman aged 55-75 years with primary liver carcinoma and hepatitis B virus infection.

Notes on this clonotype: Given a much more abundant clone one base away, this may be a read error. No conserved phenylalanine or tryptophan ends this CDR3, so it is likely a read error. V and J are TRBV7-9 and TRBJ2-5; D is perhaps TRBD1 (5 bases). This CDR3 region has 13 residues. CDR1 and CDR2 (germline): SEHNR, FQNEAQ (reference sequence). V shed 2 bases and J shed 5 bases, with 9 bases lying between them. The CDR3 is CASSLRQGETQYI. DNA for the CDR3: TGTGCCAGCAGCTTACGTCAGGGTGAGACCCAGTACATC.

CDR3 nucleotides: TGTGCCAGCTCGGACGCCCAGGGTAACGAGCAGTACTTC. Amino acid sequence: CASSDAQGNEQYF. The gene calls are TRBV19 and TRBJ2-7, with D perhaps TRBD1 (5 bases). The V gene lost 9 bases and the J gene lost 5 bases, with 17 bases spanning the gap. CDR1 and CDR2 from the germline V gene are LNHDA and SQIVND (reference sequence). The CDR3 spans 13 residues. The full variable domain, rest sourced from reference TRBV19 and TRBJ2-7, is DGGITQSPKYLFRKEGQNVTLSCEQNLNHDAMYWYRQDPGQGLRLIYYSQIVNDFQKGDIAEGYSVSREKKESFPLTVTSAQKNPTAFYLCASSDAQGNEQYFGPGTRLTVT.

Ten or more counts support this clonotype. V gene TRBV6-2 or TRBV6-3 combines with J gene TRBJ2-2; the D gene is possibly TRBD1 (5 bases). V dropped 3 bases and J dropped 3 bases, with 8 bases sitting between them. CDR3 length: 14 amino acids. Per the germline V gene, CDR1 is MNHEY and CDR2 is SVGEGT. The CDR3 sequence is CASSYIGDTGELFF. The CDR3 DNA sequence: TGTGCCAGCAGTTATATAGGGGACACCGGGGAGCTGTTTTTT.

The V and J genes are TRBV6-1 and TRBJ2-7; a weak D match, TRBD2 (5 bases). This CDR3 is 14 amino acids long. The V end was cut by 11 bases, the J end by 3 bases, with 20 bases between. CDR1 is MNHNS, CDR2 SASEGT, per germline. The CDR3 protein is CACKPGLAVYEQYF. CDR3 in DNA: TGTGCCTGCAAACCGGGATTAGCCGTCTACGAGCAGTACTTC.

The rearrangement links TRBV29-1 to TRBJ2-5; maybe TRBD1 (7 bases). The CDR3 contains 15 residues. Germline-derived CDR1 and CDR2 are SQVTM and ANQGSEA. With 6 bases removed from V and 1 base from J, the gap between germline ends came to 18 bases. CDR3 nucleotides: TGCAGCGTAACCGCAGGGGGGATTGCCCAAGAGACCCAGTACTTC. Protein: CSVTAGGIAQETQYF.

This clonotype has a handful of counts. This clone may be a read error of a much larger clone one base away. The J gene is TRBJ2-1, the V gene TRBV12-3 or TRBV12-4; 8 bases align to TRBD2. This CDR3 has 15 amino acids. This CDR3 reads CTSRPSGSAGNEQFF. DNA for the CDR3: TGTACCAGCAGGCCGAGCGGGAGCGCTGGAAATGAGCAGTTCTTC.

This sequence joins TRBV18 and TRBJ2-7; TRBD1 matches at 8 bases. Germline trimming cut 5 bases from V and 5 bases from J; bases unmatched to any gene: 5. Germline lookup yields CDR1 KGHSH and CDR2 LQKENI. The CDR3 length is 13 residues. The CDR3 DNA sequence: TGTGCCAGCTCAAAGAACAGGGGGAACGAGCAGTACTTC. As protein: CASSKNRGNEQYF. Drawing the rest from reference TRBV18 and TRBJ2-7, the complete variable domain is NAGVMQNPRHLVRRRGQEARLRCSPMKGHSHVYWYRQLPEEGLKFMVYLQKENIIDESGMPKERFSAEFPKEGPSILRIQQVVRGDSAAYFCASSKNRGNEQYFGPGTRLTVT.

There are a few counts of this clonotype. The rearrangement links TRBV28 to TRBJ1-5; tentatively, D is TRBD1 (5 bases). CDR3 length equals 15 residues. V gave up 10 bases and J gave up 2 bases, with 18 bases separating them. Germline V gene lookup returns CDR1 MDHEN and CDR2 SYDVKM. The CDR3 coding sequence is TGTGCCAACAGGATAAAACGATTAGGCAATCAGCCCCAGCATTTT. Translated, it gives CANRIKRLGNQPQHF.

This chain uses TRBV30 with TRBJ2-7, with 14 bases identical to TRBD2. V gave up 1 base and J gave up 2 bases; unmatched junction bases: 10. Germline lookup yields CDR1 GTSNPN and CDR2 SVGIG (reference sequence). CDR3 length: 18 residues. This CDR3 reads CAWSEGLAGEISPYEQYF. Written as DNA, the CDR3 is TGTGCCTGGAGTGAGGGACTAGCGGGAGAAATTAGCCCCTACGAGCAGTACTTC.

This clonotype was seen repeatedly, ten times or more. J is TRBJ2-5 and V is TRBV6-5, with TRBD2 matching over 11 bases. The junction had 5 bases not matched to a gene; V was cut back by 5 bases and J by 6 bases. CDR3 length: 14 amino acids. Germline values: CDR1 MNHEY, CDR2 SVGAGI. CDR3: CASSRLAGTQTQYF. In DNA, the CDR3 is TGTGCCAGCAGTCGACTAGCGGGAACTCAGACCCAGTACTTC.

A word on this clonotype: The junction does not match germline at one end; this may be a read error. The CDR3, as DNA: TGTGCCAACCAAGGACATACGAACACCAGGGAGCTGTTTTTT. Its translation is CANQGHTNTRELFF. V and J are TRBV11-2 and TRBJ2-2; tentatively, D is TRBD1 (5 bases). Germline V lookup: CDR1 SGHAT, CDR2 FQNNGV. There are 14 residues in the CDR3.

The chain couples TRBV7-9 to TRBJ2-1; unclear D gene. V was clipped by 1 base and J by 4 bases, with 8 bases between them. The CDR3 is 14 amino acids. Germline lookup yields CDR1 SEHNR and CDR2 FQNEAQ (reference sequence). CDR3 sequence reads: CASSLVGYYNEQFF. The DNA of the CDR3 is TGTGCCAGCAGCTTAGTGGGCTATTACAATGAGCAGTTCTTC.

Details on this clonotype: A junction end diverges from the germline sequence, so it may reflect a read error. This sequence joins TRBV5-4 and TRBJ2-5; no clear D gene. Per germline, CDR1 SGHNT and CDR2 YYREEE (reference sequence). This CDR3 has 14 amino acids. In DNA form, the CDR3 reads TGTGCCAGCAGCTTGGAGTCCTCACAAGAGACCCAGTATTTC. Translating it yields CASSLESSQETQYF.

With regard to this clonotype: This sequence may be a read error, since a much larger clone differs from it by one base. The final CDR3 position lacks the conserved phenylalanine or tryptophan, pointing to a likely read error. The CDR3 DNA reads as TGTGCCAGCGGGTTGGGATTAGGACAGTTCTATGGCTACACCATC. The encoded protein is CASGLGLGQFYGYTI. The rearrangement uses TRBV13 and TRBJ1-2; TRBD1 is a possible D gene (6 bases). Germline assignment: CDR1 PRHDT and CDR2 FYEKMQ (reference sequence). This CDR3 comprises 15 residues. V was pared by 8 bases and J by 4 bases, with 20 bases between.

As for this clonotype: This may be a read error, as it is one base from a much larger clone. This sequence joins TRBV6-5 and TRBJ2-5; a weak D match, TRBD1 (6 bases). This CDR3 spans 15 amino acids. CDR1 MNHEY and CDR2 SVGAGI come from the germline V gene. The CDR3 nucleotides read TGTGCCAGCAGTTACACGGGACACCACCAAGTGACCCAGTACTTC. The encoded protein is CASSYTGHHQVTQYF.

A remark on this clonotype: A much bigger clone sits one base away, suggesting this may be a read error. This chain uses TRBV7-9 with TRBJ2-6; unclear D gene. This CDR3 is built from 18 residues. Germline CDR1 and CDR2: SEHNR and FQNEAQ (reference sequence). The CDR3 DNA reads as TGTACCAGCAGCTTCTCAGTCACTTCCGGCTCTGGGGCCAACGTCCTGACTTTC. It specifies CTSSFSVTSGSGANVLTF.

This clonotype came up many times. This chain joins TRBV30 and TRBJ2-1; D is perhaps TRBD2 (5 bases). The CDR3 sequence is 15 residues long. Germline V gene data show CDR1 as GTSNPN and CDR2 as SVGIG (reference sequence). The germline V and J ends were trimmed by 3 bases and 4 bases, with 16 bases remaining between them. The CDR3 region is CAWSALGSGYNEQFF. For the CDR3, the DNA is TGTGCCTGGAGCGCACTTGGGTCGGGGTACAATGAGCAGTTCTTC.

This clonotype was seen ten or more times. V is TRBV28 and J is TRBJ2-7; 7 bases match TRBD2. With 5 bases clipped from V and 0 bases from J, the junction kept 7 bases outside the gene matches. CDR3 length: 15 residues. Germline assignment: CDR1 MDHEN and CDR2 SYDVKM. The CDR3 here is CASSPSGTDSYEQYF. The CDR3, as DNA: TGTGCCAGCAGTCCCAGCGGGACCGACTCCTACGAGCAGTACTTC.

The chain employs TRBV5-1 and TRBJ1-1; 8 nucleotides agree with TRBD1. The germline V gene has CDR1 SGHRS and CDR2 YFSETQ. The CDR3 is made up of 14 amino acids. Unmatched junction bases numbered 8, after V lost 5 bases and J lost 5 bases. CDR3 coding DNA: TGCGCCAGCAGAGGAGGGACAGGAGGAACTGAAGCTTTCTTT. This translates into CASRGGTGGTEAFF.

A remark on this clonotype: Since the CDR3 does not end with the conserved phenylalanine or tryptophan, this likely comes from a read error. The chain uses TRBV11-2 and TRBJ2-7; 7 bases map to TRBD2. Germline loops: CDR1 SGHAT, CDR2 FQNNGV. With V trimmed by 5 bases and J by 3 bases, 19 bases remained unmatched. The CDR3 sequence is 18 residues long. Here the CDR3 reads CASSPVRRSRGTNYEQYS. CDR3 sequence (DNA): TGTGCCAGCAGCCCCGTTAGGCGGTCGCGGGGGACCAACTACGAGCAGTACTCT.

This rearrangement joins TRBV12-3 or TRBV12-4 to TRBJ1-1, with 7 nucleotides matching TRBD1. V trimming: 7 bases; J trimming: 6 bases; junction bases outside the gene matches: 11. The CDR3 is made up of 14 amino acids. CDR3 protein: CASKVLYRGAEAFF. The DNA of the CDR3 is TGTGCCAGCAAAGTGCTATACAGGGGCGCTGAAGCTTTCTTT.

A note on this clonotype: Here the CDR3 omits its conserved ending phenylalanine or tryptophan, so a read error is the likely source. The chain recombines TRBV29-1 with TRBJ2-5; 8 bases match TRBD1. From germline, CDR1 is SQVTM and CDR2 ANQGSEA. CDR3 length equals 12 residues. The junction had 5 bases not matched to a gene; V was cut back by 3 bases and J by 8 bases. The CDR3 region is CSVETGVGTQYI. DNA of the CDR3: TGCAGCGTTGAGACAGGGGTGGGAACCCAGTACATC.

Points on this clonotype: The junction and the germline gene differ at one end; a read error may be behind it. The CDR3 nucleotides read TGTGCCAGCAGCCCATCCCAGGGGGCAATTCAGACCGGGGAACTGTTTTTT. It is translated as CASSPSQGAIQTGELFF. J is TRBJ2-2 and V is TRBV11-3; 8 bases align to TRBD1. The CDR3 consists of 17 residues. Germline CDR1 reads SGHNT; CDR2 reads YENEEA.